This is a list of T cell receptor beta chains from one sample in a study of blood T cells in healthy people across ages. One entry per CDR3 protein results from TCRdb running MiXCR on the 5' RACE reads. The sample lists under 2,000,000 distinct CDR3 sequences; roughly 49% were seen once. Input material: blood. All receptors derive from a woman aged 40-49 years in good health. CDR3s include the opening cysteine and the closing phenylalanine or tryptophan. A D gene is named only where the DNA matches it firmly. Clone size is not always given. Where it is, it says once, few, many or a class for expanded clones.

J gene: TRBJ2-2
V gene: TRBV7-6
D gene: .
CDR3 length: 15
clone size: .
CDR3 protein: CASSLYGPNTGELFF
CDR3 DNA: TGTGCCAGCAGCTTATATGGCCCGAACACCGGGGAGCTGTTTTTT

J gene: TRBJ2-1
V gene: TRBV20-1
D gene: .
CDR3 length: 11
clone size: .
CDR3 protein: CSASQVSEQFF
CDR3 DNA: TGCAGTGCTAGCCAGGTCAGCGAGCAGTTCTTC

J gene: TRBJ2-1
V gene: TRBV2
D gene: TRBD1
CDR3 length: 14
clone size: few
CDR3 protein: CASALGTDYNEQFF
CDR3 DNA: TGTGCCAGCGCCCTCGGGACAGATTACAATGAGCAGTTCTTC

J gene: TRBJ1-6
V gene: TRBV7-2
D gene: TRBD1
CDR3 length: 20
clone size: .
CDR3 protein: CASSSRPGQGAKTYNSPLHF
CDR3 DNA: TGTGCCAGCAGCTCCCGACCCGGACAGGGGGCGAAAACCTATAATTCACCCCTCCACTTT

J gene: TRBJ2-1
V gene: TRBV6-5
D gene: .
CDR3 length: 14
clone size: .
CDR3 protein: CASSSIQLTHEQFF
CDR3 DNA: TGTGCCAGCAGTTCTATACAGCTTACCCATGAGCAGTTCTTC

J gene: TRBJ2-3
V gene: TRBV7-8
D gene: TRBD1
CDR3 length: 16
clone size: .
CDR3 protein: CASSLLQGQGADTQYF
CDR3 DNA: TGTGCCAGCAGCCTCCTTCAAGGACAGGGAGCAGATACGCAGTATTTT

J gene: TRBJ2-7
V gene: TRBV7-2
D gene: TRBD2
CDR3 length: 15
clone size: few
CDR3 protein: CASSRLAGDPYEQYF
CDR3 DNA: TGTGCCAGCAGCCGACTAGCGGGGGACCCCTACGAGCAGTACTTC

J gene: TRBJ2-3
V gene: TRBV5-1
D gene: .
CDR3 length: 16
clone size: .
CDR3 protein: CASSLESFASTDTQYF
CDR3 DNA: TGCGCCAGCAGCTTGGAAAGTTTCGCTAGCACAGATACGCAGTATTTT

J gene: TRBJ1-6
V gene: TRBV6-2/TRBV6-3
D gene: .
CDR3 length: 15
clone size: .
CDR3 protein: CASSPIREYRSPLHF
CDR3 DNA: TGTGCCAGCAGTCCCATCCGCGAGTATCGATCACCCCTCCACTTT

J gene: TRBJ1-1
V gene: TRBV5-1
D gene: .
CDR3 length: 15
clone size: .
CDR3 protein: CASSLVRTGNTEAFF
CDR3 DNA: TGCGCCAGCAGCTTGGTTCGGACCGGGAACACTGAAGCTTTCTTT

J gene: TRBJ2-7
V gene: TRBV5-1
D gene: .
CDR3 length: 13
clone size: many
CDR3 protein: CASSLGDFYEQYF
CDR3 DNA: TGCGCCAGCAGCTTGGGGGACTTCTACGAGCAGTACTTC

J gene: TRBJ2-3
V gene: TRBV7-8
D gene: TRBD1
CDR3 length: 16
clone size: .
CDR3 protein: CASSPGQGVRTDTQYF
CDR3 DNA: TGTGCCAGCAGCCCAGGACAGGGAGTGCGTACAGATACGCAGTATTTT

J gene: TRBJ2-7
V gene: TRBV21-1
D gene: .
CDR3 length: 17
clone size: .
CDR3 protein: CASKLQRENPGLETRYF
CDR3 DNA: TGTGCCAGCAAACTTCAAAGGGAGAACCCAGGGTTAGAGACCCGGTACTTC

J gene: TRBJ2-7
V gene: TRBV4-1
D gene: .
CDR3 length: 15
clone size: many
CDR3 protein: CASSQEGANQDEQYF
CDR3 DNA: TGCGCCAGCAGCCAGGAGGGGGCAAATCAGGACGAGCAGTACTTC

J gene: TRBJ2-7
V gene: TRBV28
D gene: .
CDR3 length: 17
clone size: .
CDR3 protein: CASSLNIGGGAPYEQYF
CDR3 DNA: TGTGCCAGCAGTCTGAACATAGGGGGAGGGGCTCCCTACGAGCAGTACTTC

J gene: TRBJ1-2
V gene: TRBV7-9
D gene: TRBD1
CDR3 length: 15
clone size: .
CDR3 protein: CASSLTGDKNYGYTF
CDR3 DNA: TGTGCCAGCAGCTTAACAGGGGACAAGAACTATGGCTACACCTTC

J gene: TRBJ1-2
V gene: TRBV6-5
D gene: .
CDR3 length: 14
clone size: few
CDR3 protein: CASSQGPGLRGYTF
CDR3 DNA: TGTGCCAGCAGTCAAGGACCGGGACTGAGGGGCTACACCTTC

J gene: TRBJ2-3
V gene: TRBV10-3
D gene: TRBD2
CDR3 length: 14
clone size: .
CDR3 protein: CAISPSGGPDTQYF
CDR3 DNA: TGTGCCATCAGTCCTAGCGGGGGCCCAGATACGCAGTATTTT

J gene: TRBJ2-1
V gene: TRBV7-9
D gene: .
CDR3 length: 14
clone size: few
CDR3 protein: CASSSYRGRREQFF
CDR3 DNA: TGTGCCAGCAGCTCCTATAGGGGACGCCGTGAGCAGTTCTTC

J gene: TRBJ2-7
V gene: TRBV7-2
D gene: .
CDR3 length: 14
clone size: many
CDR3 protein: CASSLGQAPYEQYF
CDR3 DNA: TGTGCCAGCAGCTTAGGACAGGCCCCCTACGAGCAGTACTTC

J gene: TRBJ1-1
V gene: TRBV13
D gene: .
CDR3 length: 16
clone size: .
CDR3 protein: CASSFSEIPKNTEAFF
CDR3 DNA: TGTGCCAGCAGCTTTAGTGAGATTCCCAAGAACACTGAAGCTTTCTTT

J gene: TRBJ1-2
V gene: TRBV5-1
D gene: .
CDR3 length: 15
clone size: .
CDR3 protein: CASSYLGGSEDGYTF
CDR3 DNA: TGCGCCAGCAGCTACCTCGGCGGGTCCGAGGACGGCTACACCTTC

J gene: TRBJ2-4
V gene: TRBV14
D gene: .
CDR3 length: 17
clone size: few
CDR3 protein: CASSQDWTVLAKNIQYF
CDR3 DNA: TGTGCCAGCAGCCAAGATTGGACGGTACTAGCCAAAAACATTCAGTACTTC

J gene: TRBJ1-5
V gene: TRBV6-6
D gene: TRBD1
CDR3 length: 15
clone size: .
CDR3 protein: CASSTGTGPFQPQHF
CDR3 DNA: TGTGCCAGCAGTACGGGGACAGGGCCTTTTCAGCCCCAGCATTTT

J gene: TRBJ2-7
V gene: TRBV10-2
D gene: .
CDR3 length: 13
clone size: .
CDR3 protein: CASRGHSTHEQYF
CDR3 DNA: TGCGCCAGCCGTGGACATAGCACCCACGAGCAGTACTTC

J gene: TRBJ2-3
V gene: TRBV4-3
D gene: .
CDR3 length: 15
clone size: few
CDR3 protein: CASSSTPPSTDTQYF
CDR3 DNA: TGCGCCAGCAGCTCAACTCCACCTAGCACAGATACGCAGTATTTT

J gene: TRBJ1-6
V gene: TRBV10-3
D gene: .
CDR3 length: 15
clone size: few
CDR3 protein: CAISEGSSYNSPLHF
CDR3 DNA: TGTGCCATCAGTGAGGGGAGCTCCTATAATTCACCCCTCCACTTT

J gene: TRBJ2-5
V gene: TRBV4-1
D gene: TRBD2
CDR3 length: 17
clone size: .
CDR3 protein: CASSQDWRGGAEETQYF
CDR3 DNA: TGCGCCAGCAGCCAAGATTGGCGCGGGGGAGCCGAAGAGACCCAGTACTTC

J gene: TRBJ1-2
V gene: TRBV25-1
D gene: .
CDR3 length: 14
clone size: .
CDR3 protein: CASSELSDTSGYTF
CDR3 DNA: TGTGCCAGCAGTGAATTATCCGATACAAGCGGCTACACCTTC

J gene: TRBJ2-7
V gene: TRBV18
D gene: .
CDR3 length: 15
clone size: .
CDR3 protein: CASSPPGNSPSEQYF
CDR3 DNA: TGTGCCAGCTCACCACCGGGAAACAGCCCCTCCGAGCAGTACTTC

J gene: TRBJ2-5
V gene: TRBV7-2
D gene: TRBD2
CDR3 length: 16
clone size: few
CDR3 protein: CASSLAASGDRETQYF
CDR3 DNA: TGTGCCAGCAGCTTAGCAGCTAGCGGGGATCGCGAGACCCAGTACTTC